In this sample, the clone carrying this T cell receptor (beta chain) turned up a few times. These data are taken from a study of PD-1 blockade in classical Hodgkin lymphoma. Sequencing was performed with immunoSEQ multiplex PCR; in TCRdb, only in-frame clones are kept and a portion is missing. There are under 65,000 clones in the sample; more than 80% occur only once, and roughly 15% lies in the top ten. CDR3 size: 11 residues. V was clipped by 7 bases and J by 10 bases, with 14 bases between them. Germline V gives CDR1 SGDLS, CDR2 YYNGEE. Relapse was seen in all patients after autologous stem cell transplantation, and brentuximab vedotin exposure was variable.

The sequence was collected from a human donor with classical Hodgkin lymphoma. Here the sequenced sample was peripheral blood mononuclear cells (PBMCs), taken at baseline. The gene calls are TRBV9 and TRBJ1-1; the D gene is possibly TRBD1 (5 bases). Written as DNA, the CDR3 is TGTGCCAGCGGATCCGGGGGTCGAGCTTTCTTT. Protein product: CASGSGGRAFF.